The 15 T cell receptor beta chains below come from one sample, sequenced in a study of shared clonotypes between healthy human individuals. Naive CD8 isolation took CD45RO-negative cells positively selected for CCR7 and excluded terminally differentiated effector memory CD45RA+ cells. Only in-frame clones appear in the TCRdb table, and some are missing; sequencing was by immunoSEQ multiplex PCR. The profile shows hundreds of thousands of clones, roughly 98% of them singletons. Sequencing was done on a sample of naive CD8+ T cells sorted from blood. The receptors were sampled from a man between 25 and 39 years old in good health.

CDR3 loop: CAWSDIRAYNEQFF. The CDR3, as DNA: TGTGCCTGGAGTGACATTCGCGCGTACAATGAGCAGTTCTTC. The V call is TRBV30, the J call TRBJ2-1; D gene unclear. In germline, CDR1 is GTSNPN, CDR2 SVGIG (reference sequence). This CDR3 comprises 14 residues. V lost 1 base and J 4 bases, leaving 11 bases between the germline ends.

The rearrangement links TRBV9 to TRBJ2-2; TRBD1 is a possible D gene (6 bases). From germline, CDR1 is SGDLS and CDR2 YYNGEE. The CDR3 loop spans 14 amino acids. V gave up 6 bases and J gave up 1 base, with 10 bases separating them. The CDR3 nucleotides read TGTGCCAGCACCCCGGGACAGAACACCGGGGAGCTGTTTTTT. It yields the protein CASTPGQNTGELFF.

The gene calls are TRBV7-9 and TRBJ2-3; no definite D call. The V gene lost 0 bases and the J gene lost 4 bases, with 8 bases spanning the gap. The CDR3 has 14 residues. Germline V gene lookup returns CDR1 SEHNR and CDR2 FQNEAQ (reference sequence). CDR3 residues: CASSLAAASDTQYF. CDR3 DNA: TGTGCCAGCAGCTTAGCGGCAGCATCAGATACGCAGTATTTT.

CDR3 DNA sequence: TGTGCCAGCAGCCAAGCTAAGGGATTCTATGGCTACACCTTC. It yields the protein CASSQAKGFYGYTF. V is TRBV4-2 and J is TRBJ1-2, with D unresolved. The germline V gene encodes CDR1 LGHNA and CDR2 YNFKEQ. The V gene lost 1 base and the J gene lost 4 bases, with 10 bases spanning the gap. The CDR3 runs 14 residues.

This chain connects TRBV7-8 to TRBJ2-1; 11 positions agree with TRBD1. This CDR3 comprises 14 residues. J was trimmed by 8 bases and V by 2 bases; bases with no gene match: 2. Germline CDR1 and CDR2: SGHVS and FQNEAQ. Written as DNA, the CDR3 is TGTGCCAGCAGCTTATGGGACAGGGGGTATGAGCAGTTCTTC. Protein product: CASSLWDRGYEQFF.

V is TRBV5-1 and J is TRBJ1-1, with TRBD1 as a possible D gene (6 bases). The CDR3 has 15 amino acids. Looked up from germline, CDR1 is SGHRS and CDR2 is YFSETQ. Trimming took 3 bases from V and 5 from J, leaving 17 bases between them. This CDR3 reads CASSSEGGIRTEAFF. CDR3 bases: TGCGCCAGCAGCTCAGAAGGGGGAATCAGGACTGAAGCTTTCTTT.

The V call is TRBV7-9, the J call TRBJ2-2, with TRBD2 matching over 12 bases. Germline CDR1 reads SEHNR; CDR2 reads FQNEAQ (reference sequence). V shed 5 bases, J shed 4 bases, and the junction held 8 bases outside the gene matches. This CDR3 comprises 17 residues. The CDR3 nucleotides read TGTGCCAGCAGCGGGCGACTAGCGGGAGAGAGCACCGGGGAGCTGTTTTTT. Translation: CASSGRLAGESTGELFF. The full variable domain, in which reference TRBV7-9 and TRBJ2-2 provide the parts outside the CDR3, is DTGVSQNPRHKITKRGQNVTFRCDPISEHNRLYWYRQTLGQGPEFLTYFQNEAQLEKSRLLSDRFSAERPKGSFSTLEIQRTEQGDSAMYLCASSGRLAGESTGELFFGEGSRLTVL.

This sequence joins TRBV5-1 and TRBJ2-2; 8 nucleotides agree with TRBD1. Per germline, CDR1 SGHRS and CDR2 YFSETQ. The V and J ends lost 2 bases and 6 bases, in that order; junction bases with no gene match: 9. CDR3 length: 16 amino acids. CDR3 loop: CASSLSTGGYAGELFF. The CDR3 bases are TGCGCCAGCAGCTTATCTACAGGGGGGTACGCCGGGGAGCTGTTTTTT.

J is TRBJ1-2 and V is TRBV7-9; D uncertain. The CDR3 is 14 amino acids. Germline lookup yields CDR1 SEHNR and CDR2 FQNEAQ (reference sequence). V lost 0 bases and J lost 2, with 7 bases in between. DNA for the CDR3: TGTGCCAGCAGCTTAGCGATGCCCAACTATGGCTACACCTTC. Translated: CASSLAMPNYGYTF.

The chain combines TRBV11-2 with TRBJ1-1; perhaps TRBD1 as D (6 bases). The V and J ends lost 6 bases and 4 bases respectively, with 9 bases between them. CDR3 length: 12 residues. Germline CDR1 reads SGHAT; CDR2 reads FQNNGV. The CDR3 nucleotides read TGTGCCAGCAGGGGGGCGCCCACTGAAGCTTTCTTT. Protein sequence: CASRGAPTEAFF.

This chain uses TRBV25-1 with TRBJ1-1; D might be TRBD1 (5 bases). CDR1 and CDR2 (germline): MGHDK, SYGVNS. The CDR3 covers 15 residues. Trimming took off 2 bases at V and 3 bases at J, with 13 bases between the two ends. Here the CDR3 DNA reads TGTGCCAGCAGTGAAGGGGTCGGGGGAGACACTGAAGCTTTCTTT. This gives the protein CASSEGVGGDTEAFF.

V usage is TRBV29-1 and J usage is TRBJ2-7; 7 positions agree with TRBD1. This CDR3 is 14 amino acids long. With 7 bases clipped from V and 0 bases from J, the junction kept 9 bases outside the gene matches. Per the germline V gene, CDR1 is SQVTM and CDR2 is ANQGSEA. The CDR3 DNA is TGCAGCGCCCTCGCCCGGGACAGCTCCTACGAGCAGTACTTC. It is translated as CSALARDSSYEQYF.

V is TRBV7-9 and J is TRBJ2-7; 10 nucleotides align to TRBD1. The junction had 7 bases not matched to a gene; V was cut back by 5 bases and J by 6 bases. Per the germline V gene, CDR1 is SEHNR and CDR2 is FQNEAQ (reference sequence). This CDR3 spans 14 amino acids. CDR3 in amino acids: CASSPDRGRIEQYF. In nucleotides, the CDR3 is TGTGCCAGCAGCCCCGACAGGGGGCGAATCGAGCAGTACTTC.

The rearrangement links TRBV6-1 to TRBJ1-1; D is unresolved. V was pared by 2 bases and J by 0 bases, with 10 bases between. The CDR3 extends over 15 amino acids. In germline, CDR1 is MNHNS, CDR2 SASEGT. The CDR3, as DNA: TGTGCCAGCAGTGAAAGGGTGGCTATGAACACTGAAGCTTTCTTT. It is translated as CASSERVAMNTEAFF.

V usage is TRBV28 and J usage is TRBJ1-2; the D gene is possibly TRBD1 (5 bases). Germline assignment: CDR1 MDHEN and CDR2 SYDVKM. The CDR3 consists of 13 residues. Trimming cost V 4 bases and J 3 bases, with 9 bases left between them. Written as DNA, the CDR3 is TGTGCCAGCAGTTCTCGGGACGACTATGGCTACACCTTC. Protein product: CASSSRDDYGYTF.